This TCR beta chain is from a study of blood T cell repertoires in COVID-19. The protocol was immunoSEQ multiplex PCR, while the TCRdb copy is restricted to in-frame clones and leaves out a portion. The data show 84,000 or so clones, with nearly 85% seen just once and about 31% held by the top ten. V was clipped by 7 bases and J by 6 bases; unmatched bases: 9. The CDR3 totals 14 residues. This clone has more than one count but fewer than ten. Sequences were obtained from peripheral blood. This sequence originates from a woman aged 80 or older with acute or convalescent COVID-19. This rearrangement joins TRBV23-1 to TRBJ2-3; 8 bases line up with TRBD1. TRBV23-1 is designated an ORF whose function remains uncertain. The CDR3 DNA is TGCGCCAGCATTCCCGGACAGGGTGCGGATACGCAGTATTTT. Its translation is CASIPGQGADTQYF.